The 3 T cell receptor beta chains presented below share a single source sample, sequenced in a study of long-term antiretroviral therapy in people with HIV (dated 2022 in TCRdb). The immunoSEQ hsTCRB v3.0 assay was used at survey level resolution to sequence the TRB variable region. The source is immuneACCESS, and TCRdb retained only in-frame sequences with V and J called. Part of the clones is not carried over; for the studies checked, unresolved V genes explain less than half of this, and the remainder is unexplained. Recorded for this sample are about 44,000 clones; roughly 95% of them occurred a single time. The leading ten clones occupy 2.7% of the sample. The sample here was unsorted PBMCs, taken 3.7 years after starting antiretroviral therapy. These receptors were obtained from a woman in her forties or fifties with HIV.

The chain combines TRBV7-2 with TRBJ2-2; 11 nucleotides align to TRBD2. The CDR3 is made up of 15 amino acids. Germline V CDR1 and CDR2: SGHTA, FQGNSA. J gave up 6 bases and V 5 bases, and 5 bases lay outside the gene matches. The CDR3 here is CASSSSGGAAGELFF. The CDR3 DNA is TGTGCCAGCAGCAGTAGCGGGGGGGCGGCCGGGGAGCTGTTTTTT.

CDR3 nucleotides: TGTGCCAGCAGCTTAGGCCCTGGGGCTGACACCGGGGAGCTGTTTTTT. Translated: CASSLGPGADTGELFF. This sequence joins TRBV13 and TRBJ2-2; the D gene is possibly TRBD1 (5 bases). Trimming removed 0 bases at V and 3 bases at J, with 11 bases between. This CDR3 has 16 amino acids. Germline assignment: CDR1 PRHDT and CDR2 FYEKMQ (reference sequence).

The gene calls are TRBV11-3 and TRBJ2-2; D assignment may be TRBD1 or TRBD2 (5 bases each). CDR1 and CDR2 (germline): SGHNT, YENEEA. Trimming took off 0 bases at V and 5 bases at J, with 10 bases between the two ends. The CDR3 length is 15 residues. The CDR3 sequence: CASSLEPRGTGELFF. CDR3 DNA: TGTGCCAGCAGCTTAGAACCGAGGGGTACCGGGGAGCTGTTTTTT.